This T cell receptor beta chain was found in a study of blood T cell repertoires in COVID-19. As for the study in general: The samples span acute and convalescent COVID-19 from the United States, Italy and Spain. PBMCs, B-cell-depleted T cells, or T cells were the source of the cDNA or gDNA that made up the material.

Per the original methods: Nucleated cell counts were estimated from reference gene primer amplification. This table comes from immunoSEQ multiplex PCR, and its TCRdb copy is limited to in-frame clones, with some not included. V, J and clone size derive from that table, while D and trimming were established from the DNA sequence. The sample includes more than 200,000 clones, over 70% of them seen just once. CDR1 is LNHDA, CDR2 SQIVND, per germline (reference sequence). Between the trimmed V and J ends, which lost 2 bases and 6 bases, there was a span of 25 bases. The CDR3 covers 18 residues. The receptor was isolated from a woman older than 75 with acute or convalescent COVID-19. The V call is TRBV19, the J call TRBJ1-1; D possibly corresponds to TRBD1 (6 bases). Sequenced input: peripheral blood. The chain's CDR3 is CASSIRSWGQGTESEAFF. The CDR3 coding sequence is TGTGCCAGTAGTATAAGGTCGTGGGGGCAGGGAACCGAGTCTGAAGCTTTCTTT.